The next 29 T cell receptor beta chains were all read from a single sample in a study of OX40 agonist ivuxolimab in advanced cancers. Using immunoSEQ multiplex PCR, the repertoire was profiled, and TCRdb retains in-frame clones only, with some absent. The sample has approximately 15,000 clones; around 83% are singletons. The sequencing here drew on CD4+ or CD8+ T cells sorted from blood, taken in a trial of the OX40 agonist ivuxolimab. These TCRs come from an adult with an advanced solid tumor such as melanoma, head and neck, liver or kidney cancer.

This chain uses TRBV7-2 with TRBJ2-7; TRBD1 is a possible D gene (6 bases). V gave up 1 base and J gave up 5 bases, with 21 bases separating them. The CDR3 consists of 17 residues. Germline V gene data show CDR1 as SGHTA and CDR2 as FQGNSA. Here the CDR3 DNA reads TGTGCCAGCAGCTTAGGCCCCACAGGGTCCCTTCGGGACGAGCAGTACTTC. As protein: CASSLGPTGSLRDEQYF.

The V gene is TRBV6-7, the J gene TRBJ2-1, with unresolved D. TRBV6-7 is given ORF status, its function remaining uncertain. V was shortened by 2 bases and J by 5 bases, with 19 bases between the two germline ends. This CDR3 region has 17 residues. The CDR3 coding sequence is TGTGCCAGCAGTTACCCTTTTCAACTAAGGACCCACAATGAGCAGTTCTTC. Amino acids: CASSYPFQLRTHNEQFF.

The CDR3 reads CASSFTSGPTDTQYF. The CDR3 DNA reads as TGTGCCAGCAGCTTCACTAGCGGACCCACAGATACGCAGTATTTT. The gene calls are TRBV11-2 and TRBJ2-3; 8 positions agree with TRBD2. Germline-derived CDR1 and CDR2 are SGHAT and FQNNGV. CDR3 length: 15 residues. Trimming at V came to 3 bases and at J to 2 bases, leaving 4 bases not matched to a gene.

The J gene is TRBJ1-1, the V gene TRBV11-2; possibly TRBD1 for D (5 bases). CDR3 length equals 15 residues. CDR1 and CDR2 (germline): SGHAT, FQNNGV. Deletions cut 5 bases from V and 0 bases from J, with 13 bases between. Here the CDR3 reads CASSPEQGMNTEAFF. Here the CDR3 DNA reads TGTGCCAGCAGCCCAGAGCAGGGAATGAACACTGAAGCTTTCTTT.

The rearrangement links TRBV6-4 to TRBJ2-1; 7 positions agree with TRBD1. The CDR3 sequence is 16 residues long. With 3 bases clipped from V and 6 bases from J, the junction kept 11 bases outside the gene matches. Germline assignment: CDR1 MRHNA and CDR2 SNTAGT. The CDR3 DNA sequence: TGTGCCAGCAGTGAGGGTTGGGACAGCCCCTCCAATGAGCAGTTCTTC. Encoded protein: CASSEGWDSPSNEQFF.

By share, this clone counts as medium-sized. The chain couples TRBV5-4 to TRBJ1-1, with D unresolved. This CDR3 contains 15 residues. Germline values: CDR1 SGHNT, CDR2 YYREEE (reference sequence). V dropped 3 bases and J dropped 3 bases, with 15 bases sitting between them. Here the CDR3 DNA reads TGTGCCAGCAGCTCCTCAGGCAGCAGGCACACTGAAGCTTTCTTT. It yields the protein CASSSSGSRHTEAFF.

V gene TRBV28 combines with J gene TRBJ2-5; TRBD1 is a possible D gene (6 bases). Trimming removed 10 bases from V and 2 bases from J, with 14 bases in between. CDR1 and CDR2 (germline): MDHEN, SYDVKM. This CDR3 contains 13 residues. Here the CDR3 reads CATMDRPQETQYF. CDR3 bases: TGTGCCACTATGGACAGACCTCAAGAGACCCAGTACTTC.

The chain couples TRBV15 to TRBJ2-7; TRBD2 matches at 8 bases. The CDR3 spans 15 residues. Germline values: CDR1 LNHNV, CDR2 YYDKDF (reference sequence). Losses at the gene ends were 1 base for V and 4 bases for J; bases not matched to a gene: 6. In DNA, the CDR3 is TGTGCCACCAGCAGAGGAAGCGGGAGCACGTACGAGCAGTACTTC. This translates into CATSRGSGSTYEQYF.

The V gene is TRBV27, the J gene TRBJ2-7; maybe TRBD1 (5 bases). Trimming left V 3 bases short and J 2 bases short, with 8 bases between. Germline CDR1 reads MNHEY; CDR2 reads SMNVEV (reference sequence). The CDR3 loop spans 13 amino acids. CDR3 amino acids: CASSLGQTYEQYF. The CDR3 region has the DNA TGTGCCAGCAGTTTGGGGCAGACCTACGAGCAGTACTTC.

This clone occurred once. The V call is TRBV7-2, the J call TRBJ2-4; TRBD2 agrees at 7 bases. The CDR3 extends over 15 amino acids. CDR1 and CDR2 (germline): SGHTA, FQGNSA. Trimming took 6 bases from V and 0 from J; bases not matched to a gene: 5. CDR3 bases: TGTGCCAGCAGAGGGGACTACCTAGCCAAAAACATTCAGTACTTC. It yields the protein CASRGDYLAKNIQYF.

The V and J genes are TRBV28 and TRBJ2-7, with TRBD2 matching over 11 bases. V lost 5 bases to trimming and J lost 3 bases; unmatched junction nucleotides: 3. From germline, CDR1 is MDHEN and CDR2 SYDVKM. The CDR3 sequence is 14 residues long. The CDR3: CASSTGLADYEQYF. In DNA, the CDR3 is TGTGCCAGCAGTACGGGACTAGCGGACTACGAGCAGTACTTC.

V usage is TRBV9 and J usage is TRBJ1-1; TRBD1 aligns across 7 bases. Germline loops: CDR1 SGDLS, CDR2 YYNGEE. The CDR3 is made up of 14 amino acids. V shed 5 bases, J shed 6 bases, and the junction held 10 bases outside the gene matches. CDR3 nucleotide sequence: TGTGCCAGCAGTGGATACGAGGGGGCCCCTGAAGCTTTCTTT. Residues: CASSGYEGAPEAFF.

The CDR3, as DNA: TGTGCCAGCAGCAACCGACTCGACAGGGGTAATCAGCCCCAGCATTTT. Its translation is CASSNRLDRGNQPQHF. The chain couples TRBV7-8 to TRBJ1-5, with 8 bases aligning to TRBD1. The J segment lost 4 bases and the V segment lost 5 bases, leaving 10 bases of the junction unmatched. CDR1 is SGHVS and CDR2 is FQNEAQ in the germline V gene. This CDR3 contains 16 residues.

The J gene is TRBJ2-5, the V gene TRBV25-1; unclear D gene. The CDR3 length is 14 residues. V gave up 3 bases and J gave up 0 bases, with 8 bases separating them. Germline lookup yields CDR1 MGHDK and CDR2 SYGVNS. DNA for the CDR3: TGTGCCAGCAGTGATTCGGGCAACCAAGAGACCCAGTACTTC. Its protein product is CASSDSGNQETQYF.

V usage is TRBV7-3 and J usage is TRBJ2-5; the match to TRBD2 covers 7 bases. There are 18 residues in the CDR3. Unmatched junction bases numbered 15, after V lost 4 bases and J lost 1 base. Germline lookup yields CDR1 SGHTA and CDR2 FQGTGA. The CDR3 sequence is CASSYSDSSGKIQETQYF. The DNA of the CDR3 is TGTGCCAGCAGCTACTCAGATTCAAGCGGGAAAATCCAAGAGACCCAGTACTTC.

This chain uses TRBV6-1 with TRBJ2-5; the D call may be TRBD1 or TRBD2 (5 bases each). CDR1 and CDR2 (germline): MNHNS, SASEGT. CDR3 length equals 16 residues. V was clipped by 0 bases and J by 0 bases, with 11 bases between them. CDR3 DNA sequence: TGTGCCAGCAGTGAAGCGGGACGAGTGTACCAAGAGACCCAGTACTTC. Protein product: CASSEAGRVYQETQYF.

This chain joins TRBV7-9 and TRBJ2-3; D not resolved. Germline assignment: CDR1 SEHNR and CDR2 FQNEAQ (reference sequence). The germline V and J ends were trimmed by 1 base and 2 bases, with 7 bases remaining between them. The CDR3 covers 14 residues. The CDR3 sequence: CASSLDQLTDTQYF. The CDR3, as DNA: TGTGCCAGCAGCTTAGATCAGCTCACAGATACGCAGTATTTT.

The genes are TRBV19 and TRBJ2-1, with a weak D call TRBD2 (6 bases). Germline loops: CDR1 LNHDA, CDR2 SQIVND (reference sequence). V was pared by 1 base and J by 6 bases, with 13 bases between. The CDR3 totals 15 residues. This CDR3 reads CASSIAEGSGNEQFF. CDR3 DNA: TGTGCCAGTAGTATAGCGGAGGGGTCGGGCAATGAGCAGTTCTTC.

The table lists this clone with a few counts. The chain links TRBV19 to TRBJ2-5; no clear D gene. V gave up 1 base and J gave up 4 bases, with 16 bases separating them. CDR1 and CDR2 (germline): LNHDA, SQIVND (reference sequence). The CDR3 totals 16 residues. Here the CDR3 reads CASSIARPGLGETQYF. In DNA, the CDR3 is TGTGCCAGTAGTATAGCCCGGCCAGGATTAGGAGAGACCCAGTACTTC.

This chain connects TRBV11-2 to TRBJ1-2; unclear D gene. V lost 5 bases and J lost 7, with 14 bases in between. The V gene's germline CDR1 is SGHAT and CDR2 FQNNGV. This CDR3 spans 13 amino acids. The DNA for the CDR3 is TGTGCCAGCAGCCCCGGGAGCCCGGGTGGCTACACCTTC. It yields the protein CASSPGSPGGYTF.

With regard to this clone: The junction shows a germline mismatch at one end, possibly a read error. The chain is built from TRBV7-9 and TRBJ2-7; D could derive from TRBD1 or TRBD2 (5 bases each). CDR1 SEHNR and CDR2 FQNEAQ come from the germline V gene (reference sequence). The CDR3 is 14 residues long. This CDR3 is CASSLVGDLYAPSF. CDR3 sequence (DNA): TGTGCCAGCAGCTTAGTGGGGGATCTCTACGCCCCGTCCTTC.

This clone turned up a few times. The J gene is TRBJ2-7, the V gene TRBV5-4; the D gene could be TRBD1 or TRBD2 (5 bases each). This CDR3 region has 14 residues. Germline values: CDR1 SGHNT, CDR2 YYREEE (reference sequence). The V end was cut by 2 bases, the J end by 3 bases, with 12 bases between. The CDR3 loop reads CASSLVGDLYEQYF. DNA for the CDR3: TGTGCCAGCAGCTTAGTGGGGGATCTCTACGAGCAGTACTTC.

The V call is TRBV9, the J call TRBJ2-1; tentatively, D is TRBD1 or TRBD2 (7 bases each). CDR3 length equals 16 residues. V was trimmed by 4 bases and J by 4 bases, leaving 18 bases between them. Germline-derived CDR1 and CDR2 are SGDLS and YYNGEE. The CDR3 nucleotides are TGTGCCAGCAGCCCGGAGGGAGGGGGCAGATACAATGAGCAGTTCTTC. Residues: CASSPEGGGRYNEQFF.

The chain joins TRBV4-3 to TRBJ1-5, with no clear D. The V gene's germline CDR1 is LGHNA and CDR2 YSLEER. The CDR3 is 18 residues long. Trimming removed 0 bases at V and 0 bases at J, with 15 bases between. CDR3 sequence reads: CASSQESYTGISNQPQHF. The CDR3 DNA is TGCGCCAGCAGCCAAGAGTCATACACCGGGATTAGCAATCAGCCCCAGCATTTT.

The chain carries TRBV14 and TRBJ2-3; TRBD1 might be the D (5 bases). V was clipped by 1 base and J by 2 bases, with 16 bases between them. CDR3 size: 17 residues. Per the germline V gene, CDR1 is SGHDN and CDR2 is FVKESK. CDR3 sequence: CASSQGSWGIYTDTQYF. In DNA, the CDR3 is TGTGCCAGCAGCCAAGGTTCATGGGGCATTTACACAGATACGCAGTATTTT.

The V gene is TRBV9, the J gene TRBJ1-1; possible D gene TRBD1, 5 bases. The CDR3 is made up of 15 amino acids. V dropped 0 bases and J dropped 4 bases, with 13 bases sitting between them. Germline V gene lookup returns CDR1 SGDLS and CDR2 YYNGEE. The CDR3 DNA reads as TGTGCCAGCAGCGTAGGTGGGGGATCGGGCACTGAAGCTTTCTTT. Translating it yields CASSVGGGSGTEAFF.

The rearrangement joins TRBV28 to TRBJ2-1, with D tentatively TRBD2 (7 bases). V was clipped by 3 bases and J by 10 bases, with 10 bases between them. This CDR3 contains 12 residues. Germline CDR1 MDHEN, CDR2 SYDVKM. The DNA of the CDR3 is TGTGCCAGCAGTTTTGGGGGGGGCGAGCAGTTCTTC. Its protein product is CASSFGGGEQFF.

The CDR3 DNA follows: TGTGCCAGCAGCTTAGCGTTCGAGCAGTACTTC. The encoded protein is CASSLAFEQYF. This chain links TRBV7-2 with TRBJ2-7, with no clear D. Germline CDR1 and CDR2: SGHTA and FQGNSA. Trimming cost V 0 bases and J 6 bases, with 3 bases left between them. This CDR3 is 11 amino acids long.

This chain joins TRBV28 and TRBJ2-3; 11 nucleotides line up with TRBD2. From germline, CDR1 is MDHEN and CDR2 SYDVKM. Unmatched junction bases numbered 11, after V lost 6 bases and J lost 0 bases. The CDR3 runs to 18 residues. CDR3 amino acids: CASSDGLAGVVSTDTQYF. In DNA form, the CDR3 reads TGTGCCAGCAGCGATGGACTAGCGGGCGTTGTTAGCACAGATACGCAGTATTTT.